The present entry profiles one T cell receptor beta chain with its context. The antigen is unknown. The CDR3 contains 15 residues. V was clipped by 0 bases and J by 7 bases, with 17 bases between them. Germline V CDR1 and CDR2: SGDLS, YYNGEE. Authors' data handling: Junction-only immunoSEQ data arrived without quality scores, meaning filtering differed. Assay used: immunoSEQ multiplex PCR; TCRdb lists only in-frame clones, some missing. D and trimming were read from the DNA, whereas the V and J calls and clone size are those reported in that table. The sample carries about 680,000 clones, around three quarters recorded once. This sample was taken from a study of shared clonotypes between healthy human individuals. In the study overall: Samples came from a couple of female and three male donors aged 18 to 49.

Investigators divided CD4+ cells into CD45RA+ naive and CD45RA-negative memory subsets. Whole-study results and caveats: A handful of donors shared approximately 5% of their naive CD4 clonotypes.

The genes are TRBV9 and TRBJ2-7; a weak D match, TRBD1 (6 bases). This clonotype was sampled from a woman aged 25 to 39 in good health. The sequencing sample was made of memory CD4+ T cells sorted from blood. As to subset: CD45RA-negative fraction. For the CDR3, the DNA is TGTGCCAGCAGCGTAGGAGGGGGTAACCTTATGGAGCAGTACTTC. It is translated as CASSVGGGNLMEQYF.